These 29 T cell receptor beta chains share one sample of origin, sequenced in a study of blood T cell repertoires in COVID-19. Only in-frame clones appear in the TCRdb table, and some are missing; sequencing was by immunoSEQ multiplex PCR. The sample holds some 200,000 clones, roughly 80% seen once. The specimen was PBMCs or T cells enriched from blood (not recorded which). These receptors were collected from a woman aged 40 to 50 with acute COVID-19.

This chain links TRBV7-8 with TRBJ2-7, with D maybe TRBD2 (5 bases). Looked up from germline, CDR1 is SGHVS and CDR2 is FQNEAQ. The CDR3 covers 15 residues. Trimming removed 5 bases at V and 4 bases at J, with 18 bases between. The CDR3 region has the DNA TGTGCCAGCAGCCCGGGTGAGGGCCCGACTTACGAGCAGTACTTC. Translated, it gives CASSPGEGPTYEQYF.

The chain has TRBV13 and TRBJ2-1, with D perhaps TRBD1 (5 bases). The CDR3 has 13 residues. CDR1 is PRHDT and CDR2 is FYEKMQ in the germline V gene (reference sequence). With 6 bases removed from V and 3 bases from J, the gap between germline ends came to 9 bases. The CDR3 DNA reads as TGTGCCAGCAGGGCAGGGAACTACAATGAGCAGTTCTTC. Its translation: CASRAGNYNEQFF.

This chain connects TRBV19 to TRBJ2-2, with a possible D match to TRBD1 (5 bases). The CDR3 consists of 15 residues. Germline values: CDR1 LNHDA, CDR2 SQIVND (reference sequence). Trimming removed 9 bases from V and 0 bases from J, with 14 bases in between. CDR3 DNA: TGTGCCAGCTATACAGGATTTACGAACACCGGGGAGCTGTTTTTT. It specifies CASYTGFTNTGELFF.

This rearrangement joins TRBV6-5 to TRBJ1-4; D is uncertain. The V end lost 3 bases, the J end lost 7 bases, and 12 bases lay between the germline ends. The CDR3 runs to 14 residues. Looked up from germline, CDR1 is MNHEY and CDR2 is SVGAGI. The CDR3 here is CASSYFVGSEKLFF. CDR3 DNA sequence: TGTGCCAGCAGTTATTTTGTGGGGAGTGAAAAACTGTTTTTT.

As DNA, the CDR3 is TGTGCCACCAGTGATCCCACAGGGGAACACTATGGCTACACCTTC. Protein sequence: CATSDPTGEHYGYTF. This chain joins TRBV24-1 and TRBJ1-2; TRBD1 aligns across 7 bases. Trimming took 3 bases from V and 3 from J; bases not matched to a gene: 6. The CDR3 length is 15 residues. CDR1 and CDR2 (germline): KGHDR, SFDVKD.

V usage is TRBV28 and J usage is TRBJ1-6; the D is unclear. Per the germline V gene, CDR1 is MDHEN and CDR2 is SYDVKM. The CDR3 is 17 amino acids. Trimming removed 5 bases at V and 6 bases at J, with 20 bases between. DNA of the CDR3: TGTGCCAGCAGTCCCCCTCGAGGGTCACAGTCTAATTCACCCCTCCACTTT. Protein product: CASSPPRGSQSNSPLHF.

The CDR3 is CASSIGGQGSTEAFF. The CDR3 bases are TGTGCCAGTAGTATAGGAGGACAGGGGAGCACTGAAGCTTTCTTT. The chain uses TRBV19 and TRBJ1-1; 9 bases match TRBD1. The V segment lost 1 base and the J segment 4 bases; nucleotides outside the gene matches: 4. Per the germline V gene, CDR1 is LNHDA and CDR2 is SQIVND (reference sequence). The CDR3 covers 15 residues.

This clone was recorded a few times. The chain carries TRBV6-5 and TRBJ1-5, with 7 positions matching TRBD1. The CDR3 spans 13 residues. V was pared by 7 bases and J by 5 bases, with 5 bases of the junction left unmatched. Per germline, CDR1 MNHEY and CDR2 SVGAGI. CDR3 nucleotides: TGTGCCAGCATATCAGGGGGGTATCAGCCCCAGCATTTT. This translates into CASISGGYQPQHF.

Many counts were recorded for this clone. The genes are TRBV5-1 and TRBJ1-5; D call uncertain. CDR3 length: 15 amino acids. Germline V lookup: CDR1 SGHRS, CDR2 YFSETQ. V lost 4 bases to trimming and J lost 5 bases, with 16 bases between them. The CDR3 region has the DNA TGCGCCAGCAGCGAGGATGGCAGCCGCTATCAGCCCCAGCATTTT. Translated, it gives CASSEDGSRYQPQHF.

The chain is built from TRBV18 and TRBJ1-1; TRBD1 aligns across 7 bases. Germline CDR1 and CDR2: KGHSH and LQKENI. The CDR3 loop spans 14 amino acids. The V gene end was trimmed by 3 bases and the J gene end by 0 bases; junction bases not matched to a gene: 1. CDR3 in amino acids: CASSPQGVNTEAFF. As DNA, the CDR3 is TGTGCCAGCTCACCCCAGGGGGTGAACACTGAAGCTTTCTTT. Supplemented by reference TRBV18 and TRBJ1-1, the full variable domain reads NAGVMQNPRHLVRRRGQEARLRCSPMKGHSHVYWYRQLPEEGLKFMVYLQKENIIDESGMPKERFSAEFPKEGPSILRIQQVVRGDSAAYFCASSPQGVNTEAFFGQGTRLTVV.

CDR3 amino acids: CASSRGGDVETQYF. As DNA, the CDR3 is TGTGCCAGCAGCCGGGGGGGGGACGTGGAGACCCAGTACTTC. The chain links TRBV7-2 to TRBJ2-5; 8 bases align to TRBD2. This CDR3 has 14 amino acids. Germline CDR1 is SGHTA and CDR2 is FQGNSA. With V trimmed by 5 bases and J by 5 bases, 7 bases remained unmatched.

The rearrangement joins TRBV30 to TRBJ2-1, with D perhaps TRBD1 (6 bases). V dropped 0 bases and J dropped 7 bases, with 13 bases sitting between them. The CDR3 is 14 amino acids. Germline V gene lookup returns CDR1 GTSNPN and CDR2 SVGIG (reference sequence). CDR3 nucleotides: TGTGCCTGGAGTGTACTCCTAACAGGGAATGAGCAGTTCTTC. As protein: CAWSVLLTGNEQFF. The variable domain in full, completed from reference TRBV30 and TRBJ2-1, reads SQTIHQWPATLVQPVGSPLSLECTVEGTSNPNLYWYRQAAGRGLQLLFYSVGIGQISSEVPQNLSASRPQDRQFILSSKKLLLSDSGFYLCAWSVLLTGNEQFFGPGTRLTVL.

In its sample, this clone was seen once. The genes are TRBV4-3 and TRBJ2-1; TRBD2 aligns across 9 bases. V was clipped by 1 base and J by 10 bases; unmatched bases: 8. The CDR3 extends over 15 amino acids. CDR1 and CDR2 from the germline V gene are LGHNA and YSLEER. CDR3: CASSQALAGLWEQFF. The CDR3 nucleotides read TGCGCCAGCAGCCAAGCTCTAGCGGGGTTATGGGAGCAGTTCTTC.

The genes are TRBV25-1 and TRBJ1-1, with D perhaps TRBD1 (5 bases). The CDR3 has 14 residues. Germline loops: CDR1 MGHDK, CDR2 SYGVNS. Trimming took 6 bases from V and 1 from J, leaving 12 bases between them. The CDR3 loop is CASRPRATNTEAFF. CDR3 DNA sequence: TGTGCCAGCAGGCCCAGGGCCACGAACACTGAAGCTTTCTTT.

The rearrangement joins TRBV6-5 to TRBJ2-2; TRBD2 matches at 9 bases. J was trimmed by 7 bases and V by 6 bases; bases with no gene match: 9. Germline lookup yields CDR1 MNHEY and CDR2 SVGAGI. There are 15 residues in the CDR3. The CDR3 here is CASRAGTSIGGELFF. The CDR3 nucleotides are TGTGCCAGCAGGGCCGGGACTAGCATTGGCGGGGAGCTGTTTTTT.

V usage is TRBV3-1 (or the pseudogene TRBV3-2) and J usage is TRBJ2-3; 9 positions agree with TRBD2. The V gene end was trimmed by 3 bases and the J gene end by 0 bases; junction bases not matched to a gene: 4. The CDR3 loop spans 16 amino acids. Germline assignment: CDR1 LGHDT and CDR2 YNNKEL (reference sequence). The CDR3, as DNA: TGTGCCAGCAGCCAGAGCGGGGGGATTAGCACAGATACGCAGTATTTT. Amino acids: CASSQSGGISTDTQYF.

This clone appeared a single time. V and J are TRBV3-1 (or the pseudogene TRBV3-2) and TRBJ1-1, with D possibly being TRBD1 (5 bases). Deletions cut 4 bases from V and 8 bases from J, with 17 bases between. CDR1 LGHDT and CDR2 YNNKEL come from the germline V gene (reference sequence). CDR3 length equals 14 residues. In DNA, the CDR3 is TGTGCCAGCAGCCGGACGCAGGGATCCCACGAAGCTTTCTTT. Its protein is CASSRTQGSHEAFF.

The genes are TRBV24-1 and TRBJ2-2; possible D gene TRBD1, 6 bases. In germline, CDR1 is KGHDR, CDR2 SFDVKD. CDR3 length equals 14 residues. V gave up 11 bases and J gave up 2 bases, with 14 bases separating them. The CDR3 DNA is TGTGCCAGGTCAGGGGAATGTAACACCGGGGAGCTGTTTTTT. It translates to CARSGECNTGELFF.

V and J are TRBV28 and TRBJ2-2, with TRBD1 matching over 10 bases. Germline V gene lookup returns CDR1 MDHEN and CDR2 SYDVKM. The CDR3 is 16 residues long. Trimming took 3 bases from V and 7 from J; bases not matched to a gene: 8. CDR3 loop: CASSFSGDRGGGELFF. The CDR3 bases are TGTGCCAGCAGTTTTTCCGGGGACAGGGGCGGCGGGGAGCTGTTTTTT. Supplemented by reference TRBV28 and TRBJ2-2, the full variable domain reads DVKVTQSSRYLVKRTGEKVFLECVQDMDHENMFWYRQDPGLGLRLIYFSYDVKMKEKGDIPEGYSVSREKKERFSLILESASTNQTSMYLCASSFSGDRGGGELFFGEGSRLTVL.

This clone is a singleton in its sample. V usage is TRBV3-1 (or the pseudogene TRBV3-2) and J usage is TRBJ2-1; D is possibly TRBD2 (5 bases). V shed 2 bases and J shed 6 bases, with 17 bases lying between them. The length of the CDR3 is 16 residues. CDR1 and CDR2 (germline): LGHDT, YNNKEL (reference sequence). For the CDR3, the DNA is TGTGCCAGCAGCCAACGCGGGTCTAGTCGTTCCAATGAGCAGTTCTTC. Its protein is CASSQRGSSRSNEQFF.

The chain couples TRBV6-5 to TRBJ1-6; no clear D. The V end lost 1 base, the J end lost 10 bases, and 14 bases lay between the germline ends. The CDR3 consists of 15 residues. CDR1 is MNHEY and CDR2 is SVGAGI in the germline V gene. CDR3 in amino acids: CASSYLAGFISPLHF. CDR3 nucleotides: TGTGCCAGCAGTTACTTGGCTGGTTTTATATCACCCCTCCACTTT.

The chain carries TRBV11-3 and TRBJ1-1; TRBD1 aligns across 8 bases. Germline V gene lookup returns CDR1 SGHNT and CDR2 YENEEA. The V and J ends lost 3 bases and 10 bases, in that order; junction bases with no gene match: 7. This CDR3 region has 13 residues. As DNA, the CDR3 is TGTGCCAGCAGCTTTTCAGGGGGCTCAGGAGCTTTCTTT. It specifies CASSFSGGSGAFF.

This chain links TRBV7-2 with TRBJ1-3; the match to TRBD1 covers 7 bases. The length of the CDR3 is 15 residues. V trimming: 1 base; J trimming: 5 bases; junction bases outside the gene matches: 5. Germline CDR1 and CDR2: SGHTA and FQGNSA. The DNA of the CDR3 is TGTGCCAGCAGCTTAGATGGGACAGAGAGAAACACCATATATTTT. As protein: CASSLDGTERNTIYF.

The chain couples TRBV7-2 to TRBJ1-6; 7 positions match TRBD1. This CDR3 region has 16 residues. J gave up 7 bases and V 3 bases, and 9 bases lay outside the gene matches. The germline CDR1 and CDR2 sequences are SGHTA and FQGNSA. CDR3 nucleotides: TGTGCCAGCAGCTTCGGAGTGACAGGGCACAATTCACCCCTCCACTTT. Amino acids: CASSFGVTGHNSPLHF. Full variable domain (outside the CDR3, taken from reference TRBV7-2 and TRBJ1-6): GAGVSQSPSNKVTEKGKDVELRCDPISGHTALYWYRQSLGQGLEFLIYFQGNSAPDKSGLPSDRFSAERTGGSVSTLTIQRTQQEDSAVYLCASSFGVTGHNSPLHFGNGTRLTVT.

This chain connects TRBV9 to TRBJ2-7; 7 bases line up with TRBD2. This CDR3 is built from 15 residues. Germline CDR1 reads SGDLS; CDR2 reads YYNGEE. Germline trimming cut 0 bases from V and 4 bases from J; bases unmatched to any gene: 7. CDR3 sequence: CASSVASGKGYEQYF. CDR3 nucleotide sequence: TGTGCCAGCAGCGTAGCAAGCGGGAAAGGATACGAGCAGTACTTC. Full variable domain (rest looked up from reference TRBV9 and TRBJ2-7): DSGVTQTPKHLITATGQRVTLRCSPRSGDLSVYWYQQSLDQGLQFLIQYYNGEERAKGNILERFSAQQFPDLHSELNLSSLELGDSALYFCASSVASGKGYEQYFGPGTRLTVT.

The CDR3 spells CASSESSGNTIYF. CDR3 nucleotides: TGTGCCAGCTCGGAGAGCTCTGGAAACACCATATATTTT. This chain connects TRBV18 to TRBJ1-3; D unresolved. Germline loops: CDR1 KGHSH, CDR2 LQKENI. Deletions cut 6 bases from V and 0 bases from J, with 6 bases between. There are 13 residues in the CDR3.

This clone turned up a few times. The V call is TRBV27, the J call TRBJ1-6, with D perhaps matching TRBD1 (5 bases). Trimming left V 7 bases short and J 9 bases short, with 16 bases between. Looked up from germline, CDR1 is MNHEY and CDR2 is SMNVEV (reference sequence). CDR3 length equals 14 residues. CDR3 protein: CASTPIGRASPLHF. CDR3 bases: TGTGCCAGCACCCCTATCGGCAGGGCTTCACCCCTCCACTTT.

This chain links TRBV9 with TRBJ1-1; 8 bases line up with TRBD1. V lost 1 base, J lost 1 base, and 3 bases stayed unmatched. CDR3 length equals 15 residues. Germline CDR1 and CDR2: SGDLS and YYNGEE. CDR3 nucleotide sequence: TGTGCCAGCAGCGTAACGGGACAGGCGAACACTGAAGCTTTCTTT. Translation: CASSVTGQANTEAFF.

The J gene is TRBJ1-5, the V gene TRBV19; D possibly corresponds to TRBD1 (6 bases). This CDR3 spans 14 amino acids. The germline CDR1 and CDR2 sequences are LNHDA and SQIVND (reference sequence). V lost 6 bases and J lost 3, with 12 bases in between. The CDR3 region is CASRADSANQPQHF. CDR3 bases: TGTGCCAGTAGAGCGGACAGCGCCAATCAGCCCCAGCATTTT.